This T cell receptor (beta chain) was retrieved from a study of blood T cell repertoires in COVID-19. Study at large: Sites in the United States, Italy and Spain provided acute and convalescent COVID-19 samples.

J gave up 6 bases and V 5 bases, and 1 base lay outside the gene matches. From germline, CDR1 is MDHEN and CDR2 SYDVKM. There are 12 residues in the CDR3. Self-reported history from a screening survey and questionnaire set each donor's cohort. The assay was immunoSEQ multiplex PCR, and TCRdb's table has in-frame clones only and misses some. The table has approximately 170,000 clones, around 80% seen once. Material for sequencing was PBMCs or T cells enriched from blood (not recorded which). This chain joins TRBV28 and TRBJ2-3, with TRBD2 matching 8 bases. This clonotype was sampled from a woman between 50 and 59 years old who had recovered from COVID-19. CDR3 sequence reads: CASSRLADTQYF. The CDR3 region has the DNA TGTGCCAGCAGTCGACTAGCGGATACGCAGTATTTT.